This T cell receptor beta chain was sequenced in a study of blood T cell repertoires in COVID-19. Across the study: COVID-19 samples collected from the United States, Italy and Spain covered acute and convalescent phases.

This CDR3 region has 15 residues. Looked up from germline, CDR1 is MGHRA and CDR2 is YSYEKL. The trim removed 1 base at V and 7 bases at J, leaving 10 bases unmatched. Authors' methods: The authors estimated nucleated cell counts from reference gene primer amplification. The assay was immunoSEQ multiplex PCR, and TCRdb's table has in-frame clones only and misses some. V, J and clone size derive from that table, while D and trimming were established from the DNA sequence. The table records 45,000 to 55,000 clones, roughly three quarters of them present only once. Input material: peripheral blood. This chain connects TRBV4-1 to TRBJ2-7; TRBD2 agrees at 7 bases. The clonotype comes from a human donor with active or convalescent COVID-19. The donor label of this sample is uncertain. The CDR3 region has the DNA TGCGCCAGCAGCCAAGGGGGGGGAGGCCCCGGGGAGCAGTACTTC. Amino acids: CASSQGGGGPGEQYF.